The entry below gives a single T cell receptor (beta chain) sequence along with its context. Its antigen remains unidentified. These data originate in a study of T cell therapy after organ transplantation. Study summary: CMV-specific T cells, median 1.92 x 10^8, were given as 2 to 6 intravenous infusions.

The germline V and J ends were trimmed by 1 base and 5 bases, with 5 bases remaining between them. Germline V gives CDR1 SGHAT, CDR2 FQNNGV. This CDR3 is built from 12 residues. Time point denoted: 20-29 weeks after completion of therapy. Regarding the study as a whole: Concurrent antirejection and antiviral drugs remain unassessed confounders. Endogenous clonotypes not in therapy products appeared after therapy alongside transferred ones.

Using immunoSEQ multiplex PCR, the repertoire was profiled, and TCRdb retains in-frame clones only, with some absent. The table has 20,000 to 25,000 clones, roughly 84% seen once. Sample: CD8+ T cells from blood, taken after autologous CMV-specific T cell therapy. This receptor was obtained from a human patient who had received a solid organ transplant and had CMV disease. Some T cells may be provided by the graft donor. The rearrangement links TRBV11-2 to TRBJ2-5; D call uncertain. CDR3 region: CASSLGAETQYF. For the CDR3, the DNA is TGTGCCAGCAGCTTAGGAGCTGAGACCCAGTACTTC.